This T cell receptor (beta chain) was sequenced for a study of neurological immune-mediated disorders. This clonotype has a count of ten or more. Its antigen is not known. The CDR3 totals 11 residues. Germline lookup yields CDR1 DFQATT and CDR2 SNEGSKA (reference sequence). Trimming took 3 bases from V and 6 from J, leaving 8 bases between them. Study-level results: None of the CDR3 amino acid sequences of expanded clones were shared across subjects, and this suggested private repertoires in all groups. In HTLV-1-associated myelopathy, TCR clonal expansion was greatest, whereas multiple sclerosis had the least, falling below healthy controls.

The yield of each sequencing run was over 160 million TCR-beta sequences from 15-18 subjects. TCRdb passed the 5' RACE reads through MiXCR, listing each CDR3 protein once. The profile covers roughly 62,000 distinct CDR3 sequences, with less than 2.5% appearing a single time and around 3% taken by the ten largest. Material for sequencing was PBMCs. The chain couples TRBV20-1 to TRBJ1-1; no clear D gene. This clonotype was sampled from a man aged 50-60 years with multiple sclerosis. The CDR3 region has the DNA TGCAGTGCTAGGACGTGGGCTGAAGCTTTCTTT. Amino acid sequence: CSARTWAEAFF.